This T cell receptor (beta chain) was sequenced for a study of CD8+ T cells in alopecia areata. V lost 8 bases, J lost 1 base, and 11 bases lay in between. The CDR3 covers 13 residues. Treatment indicated: oral pan-JAK inhibitor, 5-10 mg twice daily. Sorting of CD4+ and CD8+ T cells was performed on PBMCs. Sequencing templates came from extracted RNA that was reverse transcribed into cDNA. Profiled with immunoSEQ multiplex PCR; TCRdb holds only in-frame clones, not every one. The sample shows about 200,000 clones, just under 65% of them seen only once. Points from the study as a whole: Whereas mice showed it more clearly, TCR sharing across patients was murkier, possibly because of HLA. Scalp and blood retained many expanded lesional clones during tofacitinib. Sequencing of scalp tissue also captures the resident alphabeta T cells of normal skin.

This clone was seen only a few times. As yet, its antigen is unknown. The sequence came from a human donor with alopecia areata. The J gene is TRBJ2-5, the V gene TRBV23-1; D is perhaps TRBD1 (6 bases). TRBV23-1 is placed among ORFs of uncertain function. This material consisted of CD4+ T cells sorted from blood, taken between weeks 47 and 50, from a patient treated with tofacitinib. CDR3 loop: CASRRTVQETQYF. The CDR3 nucleotides read TGCGCCAGCCGCCGGACAGTCCAAGAGACCCAGTACTTC.